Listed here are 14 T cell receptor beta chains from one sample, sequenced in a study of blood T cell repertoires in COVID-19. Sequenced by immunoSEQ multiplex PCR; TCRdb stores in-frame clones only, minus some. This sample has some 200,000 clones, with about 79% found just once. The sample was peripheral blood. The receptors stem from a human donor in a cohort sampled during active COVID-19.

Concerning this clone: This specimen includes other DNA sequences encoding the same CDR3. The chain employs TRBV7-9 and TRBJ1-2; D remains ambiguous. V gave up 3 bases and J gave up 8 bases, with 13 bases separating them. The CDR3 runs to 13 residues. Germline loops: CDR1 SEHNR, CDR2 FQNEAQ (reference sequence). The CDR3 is CASSLGGGRGYTF. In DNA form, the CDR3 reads TGTGCCAGCAGCTTGGGAGGAGGGAGAGGCTACACCTTC.

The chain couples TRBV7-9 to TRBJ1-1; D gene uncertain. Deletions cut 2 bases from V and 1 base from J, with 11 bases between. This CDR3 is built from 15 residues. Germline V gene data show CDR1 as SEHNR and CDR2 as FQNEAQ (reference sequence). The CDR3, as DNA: TGTGCCAGCAGCTTAATAGATTCACCGAACACTGAAGCTTTCTTT. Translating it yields CASSLIDSPNTEAFF.

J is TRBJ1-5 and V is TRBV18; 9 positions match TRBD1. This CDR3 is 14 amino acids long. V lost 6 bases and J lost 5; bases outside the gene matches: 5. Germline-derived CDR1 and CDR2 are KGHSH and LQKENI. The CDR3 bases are TGTGCCAGCTCGCCGGGACAGGGTTATCAGCCCCAGCATTTT. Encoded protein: CASSPGQGYQPQHF.

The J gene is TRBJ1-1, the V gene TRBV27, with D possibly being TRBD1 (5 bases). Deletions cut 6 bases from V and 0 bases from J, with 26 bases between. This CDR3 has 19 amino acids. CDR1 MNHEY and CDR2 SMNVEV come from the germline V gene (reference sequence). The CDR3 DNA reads TGTGCCAGCAGCCAAGGACCCTTCTTCGGGGGTTATTTGAACACTGAAGCTTTCTTT. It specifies CASSQGPFFGGYLNTEAFF.

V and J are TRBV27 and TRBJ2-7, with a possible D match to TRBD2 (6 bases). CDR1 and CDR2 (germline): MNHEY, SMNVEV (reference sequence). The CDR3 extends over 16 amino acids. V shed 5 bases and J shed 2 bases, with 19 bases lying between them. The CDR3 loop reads CASSQTGTGGTYEQYF. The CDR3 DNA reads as TGTGCCAGCAGTCAGACCGGGACTGGGGGAACCTACGAGCAGTACTTC.

CDR3 nucleotide sequence: TGTGCCAGCGTGAAACGGTCTGGGGCCAACGTCCTGACTTTC. Its translation is CASVKRSGANVLTF. The V and J genes are TRBV7-2 and TRBJ2-6, with D unresolved. The CDR3 spans 14 residues. V dropped 8 bases and J dropped 1 base, with 9 bases sitting between them. Looked up from germline, CDR1 is SGHTA and CDR2 is FQGNSA.

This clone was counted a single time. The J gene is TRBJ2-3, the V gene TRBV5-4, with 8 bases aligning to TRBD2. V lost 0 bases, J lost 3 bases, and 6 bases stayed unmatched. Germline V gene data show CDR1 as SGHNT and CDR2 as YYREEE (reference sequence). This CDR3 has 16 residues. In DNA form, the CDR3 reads TGTGCCAGCAGCTTGGATTTGGCGGGAGGAACAGATACGCAGTATTTT. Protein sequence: CASSLDLAGGTDTQYF. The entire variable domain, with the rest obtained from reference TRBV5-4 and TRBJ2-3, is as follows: ETGVTQSPTHLIKTRGQQVTLRCSSQSGHNTVSWYQQALGQGPQFIFQYYREEENGRGNFPPRFSGLQFPNYSSELNVNALELDDSALYLCASSLDLAGGTDTQYFGPGTRLTVL.

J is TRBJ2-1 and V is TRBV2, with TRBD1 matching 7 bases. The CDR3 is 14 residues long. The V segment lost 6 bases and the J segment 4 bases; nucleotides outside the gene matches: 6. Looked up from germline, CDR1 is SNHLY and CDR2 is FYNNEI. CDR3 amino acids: CASRRQGNYNEQFF. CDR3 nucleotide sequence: TGTGCCAGCAGACGACAGGGAAATTACAATGAGCAGTTCTTC.

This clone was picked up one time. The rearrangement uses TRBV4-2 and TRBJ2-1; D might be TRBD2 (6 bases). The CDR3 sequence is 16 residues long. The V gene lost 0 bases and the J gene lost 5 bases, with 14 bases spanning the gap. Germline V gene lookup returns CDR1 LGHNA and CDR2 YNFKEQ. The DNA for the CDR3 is TGTGCCAGCAGCCAAGATCCCCGGGGGAGCCACAATGAGCAGTTCTTC. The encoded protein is CASSQDPRGSHNEQFF.

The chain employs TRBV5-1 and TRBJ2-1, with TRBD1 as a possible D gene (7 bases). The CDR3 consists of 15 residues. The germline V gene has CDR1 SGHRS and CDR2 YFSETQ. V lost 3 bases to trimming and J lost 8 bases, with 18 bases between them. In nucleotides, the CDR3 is TGCGCCAGCAGCTCGGACAGGCCGGGGGTGGATGAGCAGTTCTTC. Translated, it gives CASSSDRPGVDEQFF.

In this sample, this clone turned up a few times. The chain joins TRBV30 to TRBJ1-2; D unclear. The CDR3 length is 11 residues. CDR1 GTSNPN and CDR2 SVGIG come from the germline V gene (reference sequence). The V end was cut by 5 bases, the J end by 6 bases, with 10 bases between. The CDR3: CAWALLDGYTF. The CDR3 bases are TGTGCCTGGGCCTTGCTAGATGGCTACACCTTC.

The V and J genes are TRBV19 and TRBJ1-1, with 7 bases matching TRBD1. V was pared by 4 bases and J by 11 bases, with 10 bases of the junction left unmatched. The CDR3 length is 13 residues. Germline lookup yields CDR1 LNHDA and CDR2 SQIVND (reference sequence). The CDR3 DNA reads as TGTGCCAGTAGTACCCATAGACAGGGAATTGCTTTCTTT. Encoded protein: CASSTHRQGIAFF.

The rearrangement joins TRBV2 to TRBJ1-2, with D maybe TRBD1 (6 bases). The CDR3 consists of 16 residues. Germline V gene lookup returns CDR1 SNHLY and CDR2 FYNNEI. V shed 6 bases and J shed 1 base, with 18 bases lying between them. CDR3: CASSLRTESFNYGYTF. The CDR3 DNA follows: TGTGCCAGCAGCCTCAGGACAGAGTCATTTAACTATGGCTACACCTTC.

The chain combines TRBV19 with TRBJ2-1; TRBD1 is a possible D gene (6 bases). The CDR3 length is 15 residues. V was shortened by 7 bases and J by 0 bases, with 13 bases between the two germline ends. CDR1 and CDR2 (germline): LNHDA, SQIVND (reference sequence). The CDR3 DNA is TGTGCCAGTACCACAGGGAGAGTCTCCTACAATGAGCAGTTCTTC. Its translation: CASTTGRVSYNEQFF.